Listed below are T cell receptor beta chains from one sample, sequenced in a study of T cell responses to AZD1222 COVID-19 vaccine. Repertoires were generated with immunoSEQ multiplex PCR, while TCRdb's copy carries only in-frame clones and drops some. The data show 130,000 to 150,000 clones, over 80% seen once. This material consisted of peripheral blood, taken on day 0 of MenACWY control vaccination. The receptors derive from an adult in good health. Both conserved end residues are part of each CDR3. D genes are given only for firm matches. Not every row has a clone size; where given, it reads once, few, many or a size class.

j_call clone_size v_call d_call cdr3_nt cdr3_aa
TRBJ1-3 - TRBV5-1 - TGCGCCAGCAGCTTGTCCGACAACTCTGGAAACACCATATATTTT CASSLSDNSGNTIYF
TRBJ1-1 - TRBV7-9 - TGTGCCAGCAGCTCCAGGGTAATGAACACTGAAGCTTTCTTT CASSSRVMNTEAFF
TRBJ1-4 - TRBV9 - TGTGCCAGCAGGGTCTTCGGGACCCGTGAAAAACTGTTTTTT CASRVFGTREKLFF
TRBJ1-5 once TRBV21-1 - TGTGCCAGCAGCGGCAGGGGAAATCAGCCCCAGCATTTT CASSGRGNQPQHF
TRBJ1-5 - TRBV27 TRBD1 TGTGCCAGCAGTTTATCCAGGTTCCGACAGGGTGATAGCAATCAGCCCCAGCATTTT CASSLSRFRQGDSNQPQHF
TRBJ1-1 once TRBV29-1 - TGCAGCGCTACTAGAAGGGCTGAAGCTTTCTTT CSATRRAEAFF
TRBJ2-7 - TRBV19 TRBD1 TGTGCCAGTTCTCAGCCGGGACAGCGGCTGGGGAGCGAGCAGTACTTC CASSQPGQRLGSEQYF
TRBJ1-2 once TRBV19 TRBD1 TGTGCCAGTAGTTCGGGACAGAGGTATGGCTACACCTTC CASSSGQRYGYTF
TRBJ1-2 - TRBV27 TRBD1 TGTGCCGCCCGGCAGGGGGATGGCTACACCTTC CAARQGDGYTF
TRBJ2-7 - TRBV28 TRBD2 TGTGCCAGCAGTTTACTAGTCGGGAGGGCCGACGAGCAGTACTTC CASSLLVGRADEQYF
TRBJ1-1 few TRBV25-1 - TGTGCCAGCAGGGAGGGGAACACTGAAGCTTTCTTT CASREGNTEAFF
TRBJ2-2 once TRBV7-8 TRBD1 TGTGCCAGCAGCTGGCCGGGACAGGGAGGGACCGGGGAGCTGTTTTTT CASSWPGQGGTGELFF
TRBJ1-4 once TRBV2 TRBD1 TGTGCCAGCAGTATATACAGGGGGCTGAACGAAAAACTGTTTTTT CASSIYRGLNEKLFF
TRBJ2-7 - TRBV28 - TGTGCCAGCAGCACTCCTTCCGGCGGGCTCTACGAGCAGTACTTC CASSTPSGGLYEQYF
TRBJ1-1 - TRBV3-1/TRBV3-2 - TGTGCCAGCAGCCAAGTGGGGGGTACTGAAGCTTTCTTT CASSQVGGTEAFF
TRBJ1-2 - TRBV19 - TGTGCCAGTAGTATCTCCCGGGACGGGGGTCCCTATGGCTACACCTTC CASSISRDGGPYGYTF
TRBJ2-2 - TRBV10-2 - TGCGCCAGCGGGACGGCGAACACCGGGGAGCTGTTTTTT CASGTANTGELFF
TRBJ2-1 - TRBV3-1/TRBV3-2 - TGTGCCAGCAGCCAAAGAGGCGGACCCTCCTACAATGAGCAGTTCTTC CASSQRGGPSYNEQFF
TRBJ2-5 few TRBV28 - TGTGCCAGCACCTGGGGGAATCAAGAGACCCAGTACTTC CASTWGNQETQYF
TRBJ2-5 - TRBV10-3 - TGTGCCATCAGTGACGGGCAAGAGACCCAGTACTTC CAISDGQETQYF
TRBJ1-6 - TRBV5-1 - TGCGCCAGCAGCTTAAGGGACACAACTGGATCACCCCTCCACTTT CASSLRDTTGSPLHF
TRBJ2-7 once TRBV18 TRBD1 TGTGCCAGCTCACCACGCCAGGACAGGGTAAACTACGAGCAGTACTTC CASSPRQDRVNYEQYF
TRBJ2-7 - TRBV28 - TGTGCCAGCTGGGAGACAGGCGGCGAGCAGTACTTC CASWETGGEQYF